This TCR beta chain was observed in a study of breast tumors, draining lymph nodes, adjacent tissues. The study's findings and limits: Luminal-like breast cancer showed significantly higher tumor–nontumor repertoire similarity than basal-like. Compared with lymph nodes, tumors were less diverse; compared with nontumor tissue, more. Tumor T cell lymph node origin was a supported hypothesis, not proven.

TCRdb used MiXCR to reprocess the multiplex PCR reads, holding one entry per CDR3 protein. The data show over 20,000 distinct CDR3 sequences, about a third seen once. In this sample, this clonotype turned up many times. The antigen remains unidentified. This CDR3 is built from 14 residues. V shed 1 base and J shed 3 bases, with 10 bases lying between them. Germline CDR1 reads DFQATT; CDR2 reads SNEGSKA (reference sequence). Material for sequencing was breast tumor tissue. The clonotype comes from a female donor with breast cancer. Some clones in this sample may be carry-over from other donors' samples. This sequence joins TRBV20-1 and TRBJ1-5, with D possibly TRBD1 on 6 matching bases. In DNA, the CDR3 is TGCAGTGCTAGAGTCGGACAGTACAATCAGCCCCAGCATTTT. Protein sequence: CSARVGQYNQPQHF.